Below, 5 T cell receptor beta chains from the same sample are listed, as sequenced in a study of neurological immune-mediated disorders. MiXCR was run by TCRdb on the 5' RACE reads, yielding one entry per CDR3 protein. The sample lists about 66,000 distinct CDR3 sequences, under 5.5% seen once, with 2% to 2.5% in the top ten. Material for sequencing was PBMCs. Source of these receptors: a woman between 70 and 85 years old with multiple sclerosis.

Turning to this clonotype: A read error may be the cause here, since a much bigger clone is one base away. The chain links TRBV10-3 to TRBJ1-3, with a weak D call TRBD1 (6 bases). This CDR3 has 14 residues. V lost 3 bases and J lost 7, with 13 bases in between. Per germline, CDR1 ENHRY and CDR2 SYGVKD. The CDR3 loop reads CAISDTGFRNTIYF. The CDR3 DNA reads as TGTGCCATCAGTGATACAGGGTTTAGGAACACCATATATTTT.

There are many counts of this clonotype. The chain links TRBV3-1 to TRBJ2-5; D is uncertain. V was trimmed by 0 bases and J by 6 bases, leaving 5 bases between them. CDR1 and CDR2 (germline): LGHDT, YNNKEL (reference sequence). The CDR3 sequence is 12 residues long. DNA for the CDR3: TGTGCCAGCAGCCAAGATAGGCAGACCCAGTACTTC. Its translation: CASSQDRQTQYF.

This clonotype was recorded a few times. CDR3 sequence reads: CASSKPGISDTQYF. DNA of the CDR3: TGTGCCAGCAGCAAGCCGGGAATCTCAGATACGCAGTATTTT. The chain couples TRBV6-6 to TRBJ2-3, with a possible D match to TRBD2 (5 bases). The CDR3 has 14 amino acids. V was trimmed by 6 bases and J by 4 bases, leaving 14 bases between them. The germline V gene has CDR1 MNHNY and CDR2 SVGAGI (reference sequence).

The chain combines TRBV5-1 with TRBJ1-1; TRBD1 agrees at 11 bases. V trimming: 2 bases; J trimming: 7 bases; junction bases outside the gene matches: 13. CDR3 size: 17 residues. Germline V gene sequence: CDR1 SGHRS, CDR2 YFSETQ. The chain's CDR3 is CASSFGTPDRGHIEAFF. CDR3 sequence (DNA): TGCGCCAGCAGCTTTGGTACCCCGGACAGGGGGCATATTGAAGCTTTCTTT. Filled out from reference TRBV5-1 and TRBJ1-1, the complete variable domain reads KAGVTQTPRYLIKTRGQQVTLSCSPISGHRSVSWYQQTPGQGLQFLFEYFSETQRNKGNFPGRFSGRQFSNSRSEMNVSTLELGDSALYLCASSFGTPDRGHIEAFFGQGTRLTVV.

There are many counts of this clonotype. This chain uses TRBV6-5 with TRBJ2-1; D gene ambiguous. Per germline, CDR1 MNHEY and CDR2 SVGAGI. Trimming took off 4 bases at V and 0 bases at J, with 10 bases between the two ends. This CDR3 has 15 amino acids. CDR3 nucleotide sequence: TGTGCCAGCAGTTTAGACCGAAGCTCCTACAATGAGCAGTTCTTC. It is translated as CASSLDRSSYNEQFF.